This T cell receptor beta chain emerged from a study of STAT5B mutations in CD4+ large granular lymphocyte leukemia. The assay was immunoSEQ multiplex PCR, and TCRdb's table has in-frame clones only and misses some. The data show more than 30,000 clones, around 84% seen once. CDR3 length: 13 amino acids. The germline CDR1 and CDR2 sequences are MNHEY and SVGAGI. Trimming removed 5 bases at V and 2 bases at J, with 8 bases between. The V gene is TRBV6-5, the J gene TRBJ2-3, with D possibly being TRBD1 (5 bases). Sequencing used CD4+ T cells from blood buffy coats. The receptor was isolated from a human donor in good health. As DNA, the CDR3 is TGTGCCAGCAGTATGGACAACACAGATACGCAGTATTTT. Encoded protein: CASSMDNTDTQYF.